One sample yielded the 21 T cell receptor beta chains listed below, sequenced in a study of blood T cell repertoires in COVID-19. The table came from immunoSEQ multiplex PCR; TCRdb's copy has only in-frame clones and leaves some out. In the table there are fewer than 500,000 clones, 81% of which are singletons. Material for sequencing was peripheral blood. Receptors were obtained from a human donor with acute or convalescent COVID-19. The donor label of this sample is uncertain.

Here the CDR3 DNA reads TGTGCCTACGATATTCTAGGTAAGACGAATTTAGGCTACACCTTC. It codes for CAYDILGKTNLGYTF. The chain has TRBV2 and TRBJ1-2; D gene ambiguous. CDR1 SNHLY and CDR2 FYNNEI come from the germline V gene. The CDR3 extends over 15 amino acids. V dropped 11 bases and J dropped 8 bases, with 27 bases sitting between them. The full variable domain, in which reference TRBV2 and TRBJ1-2 provide the parts outside the CDR3, is EPEVTQTPSHQVTQMGQEVILRCVPISNHLYFYWYRQILGQKVEFLVSFYNNEISEKSEIFDDQFSVERPDGSNFTLKIRSTKLEDSAMYFCAYDILGKTNLGYTFGSGTRLTVV.

To note about this clone: The identical CDR3 is also encoded by other nucleotide sequences in the sample. V gene TRBV18 combines with J gene TRBJ1-2; TRBD1 agrees at 9 bases. After removal of 3 bases from V and 5 bases from J, the junction contained 1 base not matched to a gene. Germline loops: CDR1 KGHSH, CDR2 LQKENI. The CDR3 covers 13 residues. In DNA, the CDR3 is TGTGCCAGCTCACCCGGGACAGGGTATGGCTACACCTTC. Its protein is CASSPGTGYGYTF.

The V call is TRBV11-2, the J call TRBJ1-4; 10 bases fit TRBD1. Per germline, CDR1 SGHAT and CDR2 FQNNGV. Germline trimming cut 5 bases from V and 2 bases from J; bases unmatched to any gene: 5. CDR3 length: 16 amino acids. CDR3 loop: CASSVRTGGTNEKLFF. In DNA form, the CDR3 reads TGTGCCAGCAGCGTCCGGACAGGGGGGACTAATGAAAAACTGTTTTTT.

The chain joins TRBV19 to TRBJ1-1; 9 bases agree with TRBD1. The germline gives CDR1 LNHDA, CDR2 SQIVND (reference sequence). The CDR3 contains 15 residues. J was trimmed by 5 bases and V by 4 bases; bases with no gene match: 8. CDR3 amino acids: CASSRNRGRGTEAFF. CDR3 in DNA: TGTGCCAGTAGTAGAAACAGGGGGCGCGGGACTGAAGCTTTCTTT.

The chain is built from TRBV3-1 (or the pseudogene TRBV3-2) and TRBJ2-7, with TRBD2 identical over 11 bases. The V and J ends lost 3 bases and 3 bases, in that order; junction bases with no gene match: 4. The V gene's germline CDR1 is LGHDT and CDR2 YNNKEL (reference sequence). The CDR3 spans 15 residues. This CDR3 reads CASSHMGLAVYEQYF. CDR3 sequence (DNA): TGTGCCAGCAGCCACATGGGACTAGCGGTCTACGAGCAGTACTTC.

J is TRBJ2-1 and V is TRBV11-2; 7 bases fit TRBD1. The trim removed 1 base at V and 1 base at J, leaving 1 base unmatched. The CDR3 loop spans 15 amino acids. In germline, CDR1 is SGHAT, CDR2 FQNNGV. Written as DNA, the CDR3 is TGTGCCAGCAGCTTAGGGGGACAGTCCTACAATGAGCAGTTCTTC. It yields the protein CASSLGGQSYNEQFF.

This clone has only a few counts. V usage is TRBV12-5 and J usage is TRBJ1-6; a weak D match, TRBD1 (5 bases). The CDR3 length is 15 residues. V lost 5 bases and J 7 bases, leaving 15 bases between the germline ends. CDR1 LGHNT and CDR2 FRNRAP come from the germline V gene. The CDR3 sequence is CASGMGLLRNSPLHF. CDR3 bases: TGTGCTAGTGGTATGGGACTGTTGAGAAATTCACCCCTCCACTTT.

The V call is TRBV7-2, the J call TRBJ1-5; possibly TRBD1 for D (6 bases). V dropped 5 bases and J dropped 4 bases, with 15 bases sitting between them. This CDR3 has 15 residues. CDR1 is SGHTA and CDR2 is FQGNSA in the germline V gene. As DNA, the CDR3 is TGTGCCAGCAGCCAACGACAGGTTCCGAATCAGCCCCAGCATTTT. This codes for CASSQRQVPNQPQHF.

This clone was detected once. The V and J genes are TRBV19 and TRBJ1-2; no firm D call. Germline loops: CDR1 LNHDA, CDR2 SQIVND (reference sequence). CDR3 length: 13 residues. Trimming shortened V by 5 bases and J by 7 bases, and 14 bases separated the two germline ends. The CDR3 nucleotides read TGTGCCAGTAGTTTAGCCCTAACTCGTGGCTACACCTTC. It is translated as CASSLALTRGYTF.

The chain has TRBV6-5 and TRBJ2-2; TRBD1 agrees at 8 bases. The CDR3 has 14 residues. Trimming removed 6 bases from V and 6 bases from J; junction bases left unmatched: 6. Germline CDR1 reads MNHEY; CDR2 reads SVGAGI. CDR3 sequence (DNA): TGTGCCAGCAGCCCCACAGGGGGTGCCGGGGAGCTGTTTTTT. Protein product: CASSPTGGAGELFF.

The V call is TRBV5-4, the J call TRBJ2-5; possibly TRBD2 for D (6 bases). Germline V gives CDR1 SGHNT, CDR2 YYREEE (reference sequence). This CDR3 is 14 amino acids long. Trimming pared 4 bases from V and 5 bases from J, leaving 15 bases between. This CDR3 is CASSPGTARETQYF. The CDR3, as DNA: TGTGCCAGCAGCCCAGGGACTGCCCGGGAGACCCAGTACTTC.

J is TRBJ1-5 and V is TRBV6-4; 7 bases are shared with TRBD1. Germline V gene sequence: CDR1 MRHNA, CDR2 SNTAGT. This CDR3 contains 18 residues. With V trimmed by 2 bases and J by 4 bases, 14 bases remained unmatched. In DNA form, the CDR3 reads TGTGCCAGCAGTGACACTACCCCCCACAGGGGTGGAAATCAGCCCCAGCATTTT. It is translated as CASSDTTPHRGGNQPQHF.

This clone was seen only a few times. The chain uses TRBV2 and TRBJ1-2, with a weak D call TRBD1 (6 bases). Germline V gene lookup returns CDR1 SNHLY and CDR2 FYNNEI. This CDR3 has 13 amino acids. The V end was cut by 6 bases, the J end by 8 bases, with 16 bases between. CDR3 coding DNA: TGTGCCAGCAGACGACAGGTGCAAGGGGGCTACACCTTC. This gives the protein CASRRQVQGGYTF. Using reference TRBV2 and TRBJ1-2 for the parts outside the CDR3, the full variable domain is EPEVTQTPSHQVTQMGQEVILRCVPISNHLYFYWYRQILGQKVEFLVSFYNNEISEKSEIFDDQFSVERPDGSNFTLKIRSTKLEDSAMYFCASRRQVQGGYTFGSGTRLTVV.

V is TRBV6-2 or TRBV6-3 and J is TRBJ1-1; TRBD1 is a possible D gene (6 bases). V was clipped by 0 bases and J by 1 base, with 18 bases between them. Per germline, CDR1 MNHEY and CDR2 SVGEGT. This CDR3 contains 18 residues. The CDR3 reads CASSYSIGGGRQNTEAFF. The CDR3 bases are TGTGCCAGCAGTTACTCGATAGGGGGGGGCAGACAGAACACTGAAGCTTTCTTT.

The rearrangement joins TRBV28 to TRBJ2-7; possibly TRBD1 for D (6 bases). Looked up from germline, CDR1 is MDHEN and CDR2 is SYDVKM. The CDR3 consists of 15 residues. V was shortened by 5 bases and J by 0 bases, with 14 bases between the two germline ends. The chain's CDR3 is CASSPRTAPSYEQYF. CDR3 sequence (DNA): TGTGCCAGCAGTCCAAGGACAGCTCCCTCCTACGAGCAGTACTTC. Supplemented by reference TRBV28 and TRBJ2-7, the full variable domain reads DVKVTQSSRYLVKRTGEKVFLECVQDMDHENMFWYRQDPGLGLRLIYFSYDVKMKEKGDIPEGYSVSREKKERFSLILESASTNQTSMYLCASSPRTAPSYEQYFGPGTRLTVT.

This rearrangement joins TRBV2 to TRBJ2-3; 11 nucleotides match TRBD2. The germline gives CDR1 SNHLY, CDR2 FYNNEI. With V trimmed by 6 bases and J by 2 bases, 7 bases remained unmatched. This CDR3 region has 16 residues. This CDR3 is CASRDLAGGLTDTQYF. CDR3 coding DNA: TGTGCCAGCAGGGATCTAGCGGGGGGCCTCACAGATACGCAGTATTTT.

V is TRBV30 and J is TRBJ2-1; 14 bases match TRBD2. CDR1 and CDR2 (germline): GTSNPN, SVGIG (reference sequence). The V gene end was trimmed by 2 bases and the J gene end by 2 bases; junction bases not matched to a gene: 11. This CDR3 has 19 residues. The chain's CDR3 is CAWSRGLAGVSVPYNEQFF. The CDR3 coding sequence is TGTGCCTGGAGTCGGGGACTAGCGGGGGTTTCTGTTCCCTACAATGAGCAGTTCTTC.

The gene calls are TRBV7-9 and TRBJ2-5; TRBD2 is a possible D gene (6 bases). The CDR3 has 16 amino acids. In germline, CDR1 is SEHNR, CDR2 FQNEAQ (reference sequence). V lost 2 bases and J 4 bases, leaving 17 bases between the germline ends. For the CDR3, the DNA is TGTGCCAGCAGCTTACATAGGAGGGACCCCCGAGAGACCCAGTACTTC. It encodes CASSLHRRDPRETQYF.

The chain uses TRBV12-3 or TRBV12-4 and TRBJ1-5; TRBD1 aligns across 7 bases. The CDR3 sequence is 13 residues long. V was clipped by 6 bases and J by 6 bases; unmatched bases: 5. The CDR3 sequence is CASRGTAGQPQHF. The CDR3 DNA follows: TGTGCCAGCAGGGGGACAGCCGGTCAGCCCCAGCATTTT.

This clone showed up just once. The rearrangement links TRBV6-6 to TRBJ1-1, with D perhaps matching TRBD1 (5 bases). The CDR3 runs to 13 residues. CDR1 and CDR2 (germline): MNHNY, SVGAGI (reference sequence). V was pared by 5 bases and J by 6 bases, with 13 bases between. CDR3 residues: CASSATQVSEAFF. The CDR3 nucleotides read TGTGCCAGCAGTGCCACACAGGTTTCTGAAGCTTTCTTT.

This clone occurred a few times. The genes are TRBV9 and TRBJ1-2, with D unresolved. Germline V gene lookup returns CDR1 SGDLS and CDR2 YYNGEE. CDR3 length equals 18 residues. Trimming took 3 bases from V and 4 from J, leaving 25 bases between them. The CDR3 sequence is CASSADDIPTSPIYGYTF. Written as DNA, the CDR3 is TGTGCCAGCAGCGCCGATGACATTCCTACTTCCCCTATCTATGGCTACACCTTC.